This T cell receptor beta chain was recovered during a study of T-cell reconstitution after alpha-beta-depleted transplantation in children (TCRdb year 2016). In the study overall: Using TCR repertoire profiling, the study quantitatively followed how T-cell immune reconstitution unfolded in children after TCRalphabeta/CD19-depleted allogeneic hematopoietic cell transplantation.

To prepare the library, PCR was applied. The instrument was an Illumina HiSeq 2500. TCR libraries were prepared with molecular barcoding, using unique molecular identifiers to normalize TCRbeta repertoire quantification. Starting from the raw public reads, TCRdb applied fastp trimming at Q25, assembled clones with MiXCR and retained in-frame beta chains. Each entry merges the rows of one CDR3 protein and shows their most common DNA and genes. Counted in this sample were 190,000 or so distinct CDR3 sequences; about 6.8% of them appeared once. The top ten clonotypes cover about 2.9% of the sample. Spanning cysteine to phenylalanine, the CDR3 consists of 14 amino acids. The entry retains the CDR3 DNA only, 42 bases that are in frame from base 1. V loses 2 bases, J loses 1 base, and the germline ends lie 11 bases apart. Looking up the germline V gene (reference sequence) yields CDR1 DFQATT and CDR2 SNEGSKA.

On this clonotype itself: Its antigen target is currently unknown. Qualities for individual bases were not recorded, and no much larger clone is one base off.

The sample consisted of PBMCs from the stem cell graft donor, taken from the stem cell graft. The TCR was taken from a human donor who donated a stem cell graft to a child with Wiskott-Aldrich syndrome. The chain couples TRBV20-1 to TRBJ1-1; the D gene assignment is ambiguous. The sequence in DNA is TGCAGTGCTAGAACCCCGTTGGCGAACACTGAAGCTTTCTTT. Translated, it gives CSARTPLANTEAFF.